The 9 T cell receptor beta chains below come from one sample, sequenced in a study of patients and donors after allogeneic stem cell transplantation. One entry per CDR3 protein, called by TCRdb with MiXCR from the RT-PCR reads. Among 800,000 to 1,000,000 distinct CDR3 sequences listed, about a sixth were seen once. Input material: blood, either unsorted or a sorted T cell fraction (not recorded which). The receptors come from a human donor who was either an allogeneic HSCT recipient or a stem cell or donor lymphocyte infusion donor (not recorded which). It is not recorded whose cells these are; they may come from a transplant donor.

This clonotype was seen a handful of times. V usage is TRBV9 and J usage is TRBJ2-5; 7 nucleotides agree with TRBD1. Germline CDR1 is SGDLS and CDR2 is YYNGEE. After removal of 0 bases from V and 2 bases from J, the junction contained 10 bases not matched to a gene. This CDR3 comprises 17 residues. As DNA, the CDR3 is TGTGCCAGCAGCGTAGAATCTCCGGGACAGATACAAGAGACCCAGTACTTC. Encoded protein: CASSVESPGQIQETQYF.

This clonotype appeared many times. The chain uses TRBV12-3 or TRBV12-4 and TRBJ2-4; D not resolved. The V end lost 7 bases, the J end lost 0 bases, and 10 bases lay between the germline ends. The CDR3 covers 14 residues. CDR3 region: CASTEDQAKNIQYF. The CDR3 region has the DNA TGTGCCAGCACCGAGGACCAAGCCAAAAACATTCAGTACTTC.

This chain uses TRBV2 with TRBJ1-2, with D maybe TRBD1 (5 bases). V dropped 7 bases and J dropped 4 bases, with 13 bases sitting between them. The CDR3 spans 13 residues. Per germline, CDR1 SNHLY and CDR2 FYNNEI. The CDR3 reads CASNAGALYGYTF. Here the CDR3 DNA reads TGTGCCAGCAATGCCGGGGCTCTCTATGGCTACACCTTC.

The chain has TRBV20-1 and TRBJ2-2; maybe TRBD2 (6 bases). The CDR3 has 16 residues. Trimming shortened V by 3 bases and J by 6 bases, and 20 bases separated the two germline ends. Germline V gene lookup returns CDR1 DFQATT and CDR2 SNEGSKA (reference sequence). The CDR3: CSASGPSGPSSGELFF. In nucleotides, the CDR3 is TGCAGTGCTAGTGGTCCCAGCGGGCCTAGTTCCGGGGAGCTGTTTTTT.

The J gene is TRBJ2-2, the V gene TRBV12-3 or TRBV12-4, with TRBD1 as a possible D gene (5 bases). The ends were cut back, 7 bases at V and 4 bases at J, with 19 bases in the middle. CDR3 length: 16 residues. The CDR3: CASTDRTQATTGELFF. CDR3 DNA: TGTGCCAGCACCGACCGGACACAGGCTACCACCGGGGAGCTGTTTTTT.

This clonotype showed up many times. V is TRBV12-3 or TRBV12-4 and J is TRBJ2-7; 12 bases map to TRBD2. This CDR3 is built from 14 residues. Losses at the gene ends were 6 bases for V and 3 bases for J; bases not matched to a gene: 3. In DNA, the CDR3 is TGTGCCAGCAGCCCGGGACTAGCGGGCTACGAGCAGTACTTC. Protein product: CASSPGLAGYEQYF.

This clonotype was picked up a small number of times. DNA for the CDR3: TGTGCCAGCACCCGGGTATATAGCAATCAGCCCCAGCATTTT. Amino acid sequence: CASTRVYSNQPQHF. V is TRBV28 and J is TRBJ1-5; no reliable D call. V shed 7 bases and J shed 0 bases, with 10 bases lying between them. The CDR3 covers 14 residues. Germline loops: CDR1 MDHEN, CDR2 SYDVKM.

This clonotype was picked up many times. The rearrangement joins TRBV9 to TRBJ2-7; D may be TRBD1 (5 bases). Germline CDR1 and CDR2: SGDLS and YYNGEE. This CDR3 contains 14 residues. Trimming shortened V by 0 bases and J by 4 bases, and 11 bases separated the two germline ends. The CDR3 protein is CASSVAGQGYEQYF. CDR3 coding DNA: TGTGCCAGCAGCGTAGCTGGCCAGGGATACGAGCAGTACTTC.

The V call is TRBV4-3, the J call TRBJ1-1; D gene unclear. This CDR3 contains 16 residues. Trimming pared 1 base from V and 1 base from J, leaving 13 bases between. Germline CDR1 reads LGHNA; CDR2 reads YSLEER. CDR3 region: CASSQVGVRENTEAFF. In DNA, the CDR3 is TGCGCCAGCAGCCAAGTGGGCGTCCGGGAGAACACTGAAGCTTTCTTT.